A selection of T cell receptor beta chains follows, all from one sample in a study of CD8 T cells in ankylosing spondylitis. TCRdb independently ran MiXCR on the 5' RACE reads; one entry per CDR3 protein. The table shows tens of thousands of distinct CDR3 sequences, with about a sixth occurring only once. Sequences were obtained from blood. These receptors all come from a male donor with ankylosing spondylitis or in good health (not recorded which). Each CDR3 is given with its conserved first and last residue. Fields, in order: V gene, clone size, D gene, J gene, CDR3 DNA, CDR3 protein. The D gene is left open where the match is weak. A row's size may be missing; if present it is once, few, many or a size class.

TRBV12-3/TRBV12-4,-,-,TRBJ1-2,TGTGCCAGCAGTCGACAAAACTCTGCTGGCTACACCTTC,CASSRQNSAGYTF
TRBV6-2/TRBV6-3,once,TRBD2,TRBJ2-3,TGTGCCAGCAGTTACTCCGGGACTAGCGGAGGAGGAAGCACAGATACGCAGTATTTT,CASSYSGTSGGGSTDTQYF
TRBV20-1,few,-,TRBJ2-7,TGCAGTGCTTCATCAGGCCTAGTCGGGTACGAGCAGTACTTC,CSASSGLVGYEQYF
TRBV5-6,many,TRBD1,TRBJ2-4,TGTGCCAGCAGCTCGCGACAGGGGGCGGTGGTGATGAACATTCAGTACTTC,CASSSRQGAVVMNIQYF
TRBV7-7,many,-,TRBJ2-5,TGTGCCAGCAGCTTAGGATCCCCAAAGCGGCAAGAGACCCAGTACTTC,CASSLGSPKRQETQYF
TRBV7-9,-,-,TRBJ1-4,TGTGCCAGCAGCAGACAGCCTAATGAAAAACTGTTTTTT,CASSRQPNEKLFF
TRBV6-2/TRBV6-3,many,-,TRBJ2-1,TGTGCCAGCAGTTCGGGCCAAAGACGGAGAGGTGAGCAGTTCTTC,CASSSGQRRRGEQFF
TRBV7-9,many,-,TRBJ2-2,TGTGCCAGCACCCAAGGGTTGGGGATCACCGGGGAGCTGTTTTTT,CASTQGLGITGELFF
TRBV10-3,-,-,TRBJ2-5,TGTGCCACCGGGGACGACCAAGAGACCCAGTACTTC,CATGDDQETQYF
TRBV7-9,many,TRBD2,TRBJ2-7,TGTGCCAGCAGCGCTAGCGGCAGCTCCTACGAGCAGTACTTC,CASSASGSSYEQYF
TRBV5-1,few,-,TRBJ2-1,TGCGCCAGCAGCCGCGACAGGAATGAGCAGTTCTTC,CASSRDRNEQFF
TRBV29-1,many,TRBD2,TRBJ2-1,TGCAGCGTTACAGGACTAGCAGCTTACAATGAGCAGTTCTTC,CSVTGLAAYNEQFF
TRBV6-5,-,TRBD1,TRBJ1-1,TGTGCCAGCAGCCCGAACAGGGGACAGAACACTGAAGCTTTCTTT,CASSPNRGQNTEAFF
TRBV5-1,many,-,TRBJ2-5,TGCGCCAGCAACATTGGGACCTATGGGGAGACCCAGTACTTC,CASNIGTYGETQYF